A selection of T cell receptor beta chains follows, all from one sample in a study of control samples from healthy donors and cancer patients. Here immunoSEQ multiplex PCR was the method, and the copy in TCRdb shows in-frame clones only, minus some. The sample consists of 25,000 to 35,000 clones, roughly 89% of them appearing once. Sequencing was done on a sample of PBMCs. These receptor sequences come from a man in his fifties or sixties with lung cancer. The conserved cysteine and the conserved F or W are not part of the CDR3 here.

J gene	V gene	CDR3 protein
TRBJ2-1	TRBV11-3	ASSVEGARSYNEQF
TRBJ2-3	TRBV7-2	ASSLTQGTDTQY
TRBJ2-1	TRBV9	ASSVALGEQF
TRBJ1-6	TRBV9	ASSTTGSRSPLH
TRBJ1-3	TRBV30	AWTQGSSSGNTIY
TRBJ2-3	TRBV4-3	ASSQDSGGLTDTQY
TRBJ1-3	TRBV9	ASSVGATVPFSGNTIY
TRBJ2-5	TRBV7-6	ASSLVPPGLAGKETQY
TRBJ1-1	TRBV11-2	ASATGLNTEAF
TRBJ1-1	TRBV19	ASTSGTVMNTEAF
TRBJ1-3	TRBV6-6	ASSPPGYSGNTIY
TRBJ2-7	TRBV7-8	ASSSRPRADEQY
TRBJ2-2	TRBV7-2	ASNRGAGELF
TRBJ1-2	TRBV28	ASSLLAANYGYT
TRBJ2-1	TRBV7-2	ASSFGGARNEQF
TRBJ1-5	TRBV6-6	ASSYSPDQANQPQH
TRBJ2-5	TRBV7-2	ASSLGDRAQTQY
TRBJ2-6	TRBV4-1	ASSQGVQGRLEANVLT
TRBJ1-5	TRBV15	ATSRDGRDNQPQH
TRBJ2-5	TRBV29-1	SVSERRETQY